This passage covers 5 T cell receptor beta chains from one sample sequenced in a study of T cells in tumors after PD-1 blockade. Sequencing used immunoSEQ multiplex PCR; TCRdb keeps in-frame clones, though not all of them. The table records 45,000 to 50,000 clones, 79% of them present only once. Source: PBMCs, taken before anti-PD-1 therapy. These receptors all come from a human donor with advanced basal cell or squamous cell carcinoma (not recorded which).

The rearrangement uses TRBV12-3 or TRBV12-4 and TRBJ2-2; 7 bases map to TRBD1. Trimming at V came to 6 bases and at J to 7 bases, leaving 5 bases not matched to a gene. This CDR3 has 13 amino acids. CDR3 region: CASRTQGYGELFF. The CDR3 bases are TGTGCCAGCAGAACACAGGGGTACGGGGAGCTGTTTTTT.

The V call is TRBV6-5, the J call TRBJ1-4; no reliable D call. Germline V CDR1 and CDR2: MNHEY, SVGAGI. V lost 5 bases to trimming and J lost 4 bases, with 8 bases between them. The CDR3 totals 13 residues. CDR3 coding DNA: TGTGCCAGCAGTCGGCAGGATAATGAAAAACTGTTTTTT. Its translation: CASSRQDNEKLFF.

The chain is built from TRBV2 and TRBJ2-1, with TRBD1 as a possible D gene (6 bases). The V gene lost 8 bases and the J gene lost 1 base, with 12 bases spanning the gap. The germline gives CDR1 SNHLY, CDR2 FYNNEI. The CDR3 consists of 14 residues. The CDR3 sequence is CASLTGTSYNEQFF. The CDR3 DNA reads TGTGCCAGCCTTACAGGGACATCCTACAATGAGCAGTTCTTC.

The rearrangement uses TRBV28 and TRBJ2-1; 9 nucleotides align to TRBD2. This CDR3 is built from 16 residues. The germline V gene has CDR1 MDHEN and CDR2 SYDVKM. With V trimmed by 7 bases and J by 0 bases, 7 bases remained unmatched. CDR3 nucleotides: TGTGCCAGCACCATAGCGGGGGCAAGCTCCTACAATGAGCAGTTCTTC. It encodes CASTIAGASSYNEQFF.

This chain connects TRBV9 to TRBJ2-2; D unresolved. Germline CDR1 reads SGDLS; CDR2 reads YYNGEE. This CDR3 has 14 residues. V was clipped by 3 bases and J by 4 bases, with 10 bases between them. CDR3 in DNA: TGTGCCAGCAGCGAGACTTTCGGCACCGGGGAGCTGTTTTTT. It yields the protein CASSETFGTGELFF.